What follows are 23 T cell receptor beta chains derived from one specimen sequenced in a study of T cell responses to AZD1222 COVID-19 vaccine. Produced via immunoSEQ multiplex PCR; TCRdb's table is partial and in-frame only. Counted here are 98,000 or so clones, roughly 84% occurring once; the ten biggest clones make up 2.5% to 4%. The specimen comprised peripheral blood, sampled on day 0 of AZD1222 vaccination. These receptors were collected from an adult in good health.

As for this clone: The same CDR3 also results from other DNA sequences found in this sample. The chain is built from TRBV7-2 and TRBJ1-5, with D unresolved. V lost 3 bases, J lost 0 bases, and 3 bases lay in between. CDR3 length: 13 residues. Germline lookup yields CDR1 SGHTA and CDR2 FQGNSA. CDR3 sequence (DNA): TGTGCCAGCAGCTTCATTAGCAATCAGCCCCAGCATTTT. Amino acids: CASSFISNQPQHF.

The genes are TRBV7-9 and TRBJ1-2; D call uncertain. V lost 5 bases to trimming and J lost 12 bases, with 19 bases between them. Germline V CDR1 and CDR2: SEHNR, FQNEAQ (reference sequence). CDR3 length: 13 residues. CDR3 in amino acids: CASSLNRDGLDTF. The CDR3 DNA reads as TGTGCCAGCAGCCTAAACCGAGACGGCCTAGACACCTTC.

This sequence joins TRBV19 and TRBJ1-6; 8 nucleotides agree with TRBD1. The junction had 1 base not matched to a gene; V was cut back by 4 bases and J by 8 bases. The germline gives CDR1 LNHDA, CDR2 SQIVND (reference sequence). The CDR3 sequence is 13 residues long. The chain's CDR3 is CASSTGGYSPLHF. CDR3 sequence (DNA): TGTGCCAGTAGTACAGGGGGCTATTCACCCCTCCACTTT.

The chain couples TRBV5-1 to TRBJ2-7; D gene uncertain. V shed 4 bases and J shed 2 bases, with 19 bases lying between them. Germline CDR1 and CDR2: SGHRS and YFSETQ. The CDR3 loop spans 16 amino acids. CDR3 DNA sequence: TGCGCCAGCAGCGCCACGGCTGGGGTTCGGCCCTACGAGCAGTACTTC. This encodes CASSATAGVRPYEQYF.

This clone appeared a few times. The chain combines TRBV27 with TRBJ1-6; D is undetermined. The V end was cut by 4 bases, the J end by 0 bases, with 10 bases between. Germline V CDR1 and CDR2: MNHEY, SMNVEV (reference sequence). CDR3 size: 16 residues. In nucleotides, the CDR3 is TGTGCCAGCAGTTCCCCCCTGGGCTCCTATAATTCACCCCTCCACTTT. Protein: CASSSPLGSYNSPLHF.

The genes are TRBV12-3 or TRBV12-4 and TRBJ2-1, with a tentative D call TRBD2 (6 bases). The CDR3 is 12 amino acids. Between the trimmed V and J ends, which lost 3 bases and 9 bases, there was a span of 9 bases. CDR3 loop: CASSFRGGEQFF. CDR3 sequence (DNA): TGTGCCAGCAGTTTTCGGGGAGGTGAGCAGTTCTTC.

CDR3 nucleotide sequence: TGTGCCAGCAGTCCCAACTCCCCGTCCCTCCACTTT. As protein: CASSPNSPSLHF. The gene calls are TRBV12-3 or TRBV12-4 and TRBJ1-6; the D is unclear. The CDR3 sequence is 12 residues long. V was shortened by 5 bases and J by 14 bases, with 13 bases between the two germline ends.

Comments on this clone: Other DNA sequences within the sample encode an identical CDR3. CDR3 sequence: CASSRTGVNEKLFF. The DNA for the CDR3 is TGCGCCAGCAGCCGGACAGGGGTTAATGAAAAACTGTTTTTT. V gene TRBV5-1 combines with J gene TRBJ1-4; TRBD1 agrees at 9 bases. Germline trimming cut 4 bases from V and 4 bases from J; bases unmatched to any gene: 2. In germline, CDR1 is SGHRS, CDR2 YFSETQ. The CDR3 is 14 residues long.

This clone appeared once. The V and J genes are TRBV28 and TRBJ1-4, with 11 nucleotides matching TRBD1. In germline, CDR1 is MDHEN, CDR2 SYDVKM. J was trimmed by 8 bases and V by 6 bases; bases with no gene match: 11. This CDR3 has 16 amino acids. CDR3 in amino acids: CASRSPRGQGVEKLFF. In DNA form, the CDR3 reads TGTGCCAGCAGGTCTCCTCGGGGACAGGGGGTGGAAAAACTGTTTTTT. The entire variable domain, with the rest obtained from reference TRBV28 and TRBJ1-4, is as follows: DVKVTQSSRYLVKRTGEKVFLECVQDMDHENMFWYRQDPGLGLRLIYFSYDVKMKEKGDIPEGYSVSREKKERFSLILESASTNQTSMYLCASRSPRGQGVEKLFFGSGTQLSVL.

This clone has only a few counts. The CDR3 nucleotides read TGTGCCAGCAGCACGGAAGAGAACACTGAAGCTTTCTTT. This translates into CASSTEENTEAFF. This sequence joins TRBV6-2 or TRBV6-3 and TRBJ1-1; no clear D gene. Germline V lookup: CDR1 MNHEY, CDR2 SVGEGT. With 6 bases removed from V and 1 base from J, the gap between germline ends came to 9 bases. This CDR3 spans 13 amino acids.

J is TRBJ2-2 and V is TRBV30, with D unclear. V shed 4 bases and J shed 4 bases, with 10 bases lying between them. CDR1 is GTSNPN and CDR2 is SVGIG in the germline V gene (reference sequence). CDR3 size: 13 residues. CDR3 DNA: TGTGCCTGGAACCTCGGGTTCACCGGGGAGCTGTTTTTT. It encodes CAWNLGFTGELFF.

This clone was counted a few times. This chain joins TRBV10-1 and TRBJ1-6, with 7 bases identical to TRBD1. Looked up from germline, CDR1 is WNHNN and CDR2 is SYGVQD (reference sequence). The J segment lost 2 bases and the V segment lost 10 bases, leaving 11 bases of the junction unmatched. The CDR3 has 16 residues. CDR3 loop: CANKDRRRPYNSPLHF. CDR3 in DNA: TGCGCCAACAAGGACAGGCGTCGGCCCTATAATTCACCCCTCCACTTT.

This sequence joins TRBV7-2 and TRBJ1-5; D perhaps matches TRBD1 (5 bases). The CDR3 runs 14 residues. Germline V CDR1 and CDR2: SGHTA, FQGNSA. V was shortened by 3 bases and J by 2 bases, with 8 bases between the two germline ends. CDR3 DNA sequence: TGTGCCAGCAGCTTTAGGGGTGGCAATCAGCCCCAGCATTTT. Its protein product is CASSFRGGNQPQHF. The full variable domain, with the rest looked up from reference TRBV7-2 and TRBJ1-5, is GAGVSQSPSNKVTEKGKDVELRCDPISGHTALYWYRQSLGQGLEFLIYFQGNSAPDKSGLPSDRFSAERTGGSVSTLTIQRTQQEDSAVYLCASSFRGGNQPQHFGDGTRLSIL.

In this sample, this clone turned up once. CDR3: CASTSGTEGEKLFF. The CDR3 nucleotides read TGCGCCAGCACATCCGGGACAGAGGGGGAAAAACTGTTTTTT. The chain combines TRBV10-2 with TRBJ1-4; 7 nucleotides match TRBD1. The germline CDR1 and CDR2 sequences are WSHSY and SAAADI. With 7 bases clipped from V and 8 bases from J, the junction kept 10 bases outside the gene matches. The CDR3 runs 14 residues.

The V call is TRBV3-1 (or the pseudogene TRBV3-2), the J call TRBJ2-2; D perhaps matches TRBD2 (5 bases). CDR1 is LGHDT, CDR2 YNNKEL, per germline (reference sequence). Trimming took 2 bases from V and 5 from J, leaving 12 bases between them. The length of the CDR3 is 15 residues. The CDR3: CASSQSRGITGELFF. DNA of the CDR3: TGTGCCAGCAGCCAATCCCGAGGGATAACCGGGGAGCTGTTTTTT.

This rearrangement joins TRBV6-1 to TRBJ1-1; D might be TRBD1 (5 bases). CDR3 size: 16 residues. From germline, CDR1 is MNHNS and CDR2 SASEGT. The V end lost 3 bases, the J end lost 3 bases, and 17 bases lay between the germline ends. The CDR3 bases are TGTGCCAGCAGTGACCCATCAAGAACGGGGCACACTGAAGCTTTCTTT. It encodes CASSDPSRTGHTEAFF.

The V call is TRBV6-5, the J call TRBJ1-1; TRBD1 might be the D (5 bases). This CDR3 spans 14 amino acids. The V end lost 11 bases, the J end lost 3 bases, and 19 bases lay between the germline ends. Germline CDR1 and CDR2: MNHEY and SVGAGI. CDR3 DNA: TGTGCCGTACAACAGGTTACGGGCTACACTGAAGCTTTCTTT. Its protein product is CAVQQVTGYTEAFF.

The CDR3 is CASSQVGGGGWQPQHF. In DNA form, the CDR3 reads TGCGCCAGCAGCCAAGTAGGTGGGGGGGGTTGGCAGCCCCAGCATTTT. The chain links TRBV4-3 to TRBJ1-5; perhaps TRBD1 as D (5 bases). The V end was cut by 1 base, the J end by 7 bases, with 17 bases between. CDR3 length equals 16 residues. Germline CDR1 reads LGHNA; CDR2 reads YSLEER.

The chain has TRBV10-1 and TRBJ1-2; no definite D call. The CDR3 is made up of 15 amino acids. The V gene lost 0 bases and the J gene lost 2 bases, with 10 bases spanning the gap. The germline gives CDR1 WNHNN, CDR2 SYGVQD (reference sequence). CDR3 DNA: TGCGCCAGCAGTGAGTCTATCGGAGGGAACTATGGCTACACCTTC. Amino acids: CASSESIGGNYGYTF.

The J gene is TRBJ1-6, the V gene TRBV15; D not certain. V was clipped by 0 bases and J by 8 bases, with 8 bases between them. CDR1 is LNHNV and CDR2 is YYDKDF in the germline V gene (reference sequence). The CDR3 contains 14 residues. As DNA, the CDR3 is TGTGCCACCAGCAGAGATAGGGCAGATTCACCCCTCCACTTT. This codes for CATSRDRADSPLHF.

This sequence joins TRBV2 and TRBJ2-5; 7 positions agree with TRBD1. V was clipped by 4 bases and J by 5 bases; unmatched bases: 10. This CDR3 is 15 amino acids long. Germline CDR1 and CDR2: SNHLY and FYNNEI. CDR3 coding DNA: TGTGCCAGCAGTGCATCAGGGGGTATAATTGAGACCCAGTACTTC. Protein product: CASSASGGIIETQYF.

The V gene is TRBV27, the J gene TRBJ1-5; 9 bases map to TRBD1. The V segment lost 3 bases and the J segment 0 bases; nucleotides outside the gene matches: 6. Germline loops: CDR1 MNHEY, CDR2 SMNVEV (reference sequence). This CDR3 spans 17 amino acids. The CDR3 sequence is CASSFKGQGHSNQPQHF. The CDR3 bases are TGTGCCAGCAGTTTCAAGGGACAGGGCCATAGCAATCAGCCCCAGCATTTT.

The chain has TRBV10-3 and TRBJ1-2; D possibly corresponds to TRBD1 (6 bases). Trimming took off 6 bases at V and 2 bases at J, with 13 bases between the two ends. The germline gives CDR1 ENHRY, CDR2 SYGVKD. The CDR3 is 14 residues long. The CDR3 protein is CAIRNQQGNYGYTF. In DNA form, the CDR3 reads TGTGCCATCAGGAATCAACAGGGCAACTATGGCTACACCTTC.